These 32 T cell receptor beta chains came from one sample sequenced in a study of cytotoxic CD8 clonotypes in ibrutinib-treated CLL. Repertoires were generated with immunoSEQ multiplex PCR, while TCRdb's copy carries only in-frame clones and drops some. The repertoire holds more than 150,000 clones, with around three quarters as singletons. The sequencing here drew on PBMCs, taken after 24 months of ibrutinib treatment. Receptor source: a human donor with chronic lymphocytic leukemia.

The chain is built from TRBV4-1 and TRBJ2-7, with D unresolved. From germline, CDR1 is MGHRA and CDR2 YSYEKL. The CDR3 is 13 residues long. With 4 bases removed from V and 2 bases from J, the gap between germline ends came to 9 bases. CDR3 sequence: CASSLSVAYEQYF. The CDR3 nucleotides are TGCGCCAGCAGCCTTTCGGTTGCCTACGAGCAGTACTTC.

Concerning this clone itself: Other nucleotide sequences in the sample specify the same CDR3. The chain employs TRBV7-3 and TRBJ2-3; maybe TRBD2 (6 bases). Trimming took 0 bases from V and 4 from J, leaving 8 bases between them. CDR1 and CDR2 from the germline V gene are SGHTA and FQGTGA. The CDR3 is 14 residues long. CDR3: CASSLTGGSDTQYF. DNA for the CDR3: TGTGCCAGCAGCTTAACGGGGGGTTCAGATACGCAGTATTTT.

This clone was counted between two and nine times. In nucleotides, the CDR3 is TGTGCCAGCAGCCAAAGATCTGCTAGCGGGAGTTTAAATGAGCAGTTCTTC. It encodes CASSQRSASGSLNEQFF. The chain links TRBV4-2 to TRBJ2-1; TRBD2 matches 10 bases. Trimming at V came to 2 bases and at J to 7 bases, leaving 11 bases not matched to a gene. The germline gives CDR1 LGHNA, CDR2 YNFKEQ. The CDR3 runs to 17 residues.

The chain uses TRBV15 and TRBJ1-1; 9 nucleotides align to TRBD1. V lost 2 bases, J lost 6 bases, and 1 base stayed unmatched. Germline CDR1 LNHNV, CDR2 YYDKDF (reference sequence). The CDR3 has 13 amino acids. The CDR3 bases are TGTGCCACCAGCAGACGGACAGGGGCTGAAGCTTTCTTT. Its translation is CATSRRTGAEAFF.

The chain recombines TRBV29-1 with TRBJ2-3, with D hard to call. CDR3 length: 12 residues. Deletions cut 0 bases from V and 8 bases from J, with 9 bases between. The germline V gene encodes CDR1 SQVTM and CDR2 ANQGSEA. The CDR3 protein is CSVEDLLATQYF. CDR3 in DNA: TGCAGCGTTGAAGATCTATTGGCTACGCAGTATTTT.

This clone showed up just a few times. The same CDR3 can be traced to other DNA sequences in this sample. V and J are TRBV28 and TRBJ2-2; D is ambiguous. The CDR3 sequence is 12 residues long. The V and J ends lost 3 bases and 6 bases respectively, with 5 bases between them. The germline V gene encodes CDR1 MDHEN and CDR2 SYDVKM. This CDR3 is CASSFFSGELFF. DNA for the CDR3: TGTGCCAGCAGTTTCTTCTCCGGGGAGCTGTTTTTT.

The chain has TRBV29-1 and TRBJ2-6; D remains unclear. This CDR3 spans 13 amino acids. Trimming removed 7 bases from V and 0 bases from J, with 7 bases in between. Germline CDR1 reads SQVTM; CDR2 reads ANQGSEA. Here the CDR3 reads CSGADSGANVLTF. Here the CDR3 DNA reads TGCAGCGGTGCCGACTCTGGGGCCAACGTCCTGACTTTC.

The chain carries TRBV10-3 and TRBJ1-2; 8 positions match TRBD1. The J segment lost 4 bases and the V segment lost 6 bases, leaving 7 bases of the junction unmatched. The CDR3 is made up of 14 amino acids. CDR1 ENHRY and CDR2 SYGVKD come from the germline V gene. The chain's CDR3 is CAIRGTGQIYGYTF. The DNA for the CDR3 is TGTGCCATCAGAGGGACAGGCCAAATCTATGGCTACACCTTC.

This chain links TRBV5-6 with TRBJ1-1; D gene ambiguous. The germline gives CDR1 SGHDT, CDR2 YYEEEE. The CDR3 has 15 amino acids. The V end lost 2 bases, the J end lost 0 bases, and 11 bases lay between the germline ends. As DNA, the CDR3 is TGTGCCAGCAGCTTACCAGGAAACATGAACACTGAAGCTTTCTTT. It is translated as CASSLPGNMNTEAFF.

J is TRBJ2-3 and V is TRBV5-6; 11 nucleotides agree with TRBD2. Germline CDR1 SGHDT, CDR2 YYEEEE. Unmatched junction bases numbered 7, after V lost 4 bases and J lost 15 bases. The CDR3 is 12 amino acids. DNA of the CDR3: TGTGCCAGCAGCCCTAGCGGGAGGACTCCCTATTTT. It specifies CASSPSGRTPYF.

CDR3 in amino acids: CASSPRNRDLGTEAFF. The CDR3 nucleotides are TGTGCCAGCAGCCCCCGGAACAGGGACCTAGGGACTGAAGCTTTCTTT. This chain links TRBV7-9 with TRBJ1-1; perhaps TRBD1 as D (6 bases). The V and J ends lost 5 bases and 5 bases respectively, with 21 bases between them. Germline assignment: CDR1 SEHNR and CDR2 FQNEAQ (reference sequence). This CDR3 has 16 amino acids.

V and J are TRBV5-4 and TRBJ1-2, with 8 bases matching TRBD1. V was pared by 3 bases and J by 4 bases, with 8 bases of the junction left unmatched. Germline CDR1 and CDR2: SGHNT and YYREEE (reference sequence). This CDR3 is built from 15 residues. CDR3 in amino acids: CASSSRTGPGYGYTF. CDR3 coding DNA: TGTGCCAGCAGCTCAAGGACAGGGCCTGGCTATGGCTACACCTTC. Variable domain in full (rest from reference TRBV5-4 and TRBJ1-2): ETGVTQSPTHLIKTRGQQVTLRCSSQSGHNTVSWYQQALGQGPQFIFQYYREEENGRGNFPPRFSGLQFPNYSSELNVNALELDDSALYLCASSSRTGPGYGYTFGSGTRLTVV.

V and J are TRBV29-1 and TRBJ2-3; D is possibly TRBD1 or TRBD2 (5 bases each). V was trimmed by 7 bases and J by 4 bases, leaving 9 bases between them. CDR1 and CDR2 from the germline V gene are SQVTM and ANQGSEA. CDR3 length equals 11 residues. The CDR3 sequence: CSAEGSDTQYF. CDR3 nucleotides: TGCAGCGCCGAGGGGTCAGATACGCAGTATTTT.

The rearrangement uses TRBV27 and TRBJ2-4; 7 positions agree with TRBD1. CDR3 length: 16 amino acids. Trimming removed 0 bases from V and 2 bases from J; junction bases left unmatched: 4. Germline V gives CDR1 MNHEY, CDR2 SMNVEV (reference sequence). The CDR3 is CASSLSGGVSKNIQYF. CDR3 bases: TGTGCCAGCAGTTTATCAGGGGGCGTTTCCAAAAACATTCAGTACTTC.

The chain is built from TRBV6-1 and TRBJ1-5; 10 bases align to TRBD1. J lost 6 bases, V lost 0 bases, and 11 bases had no gene match. The germline gives CDR1 MNHNS, CDR2 SASEGT. The CDR3 extends over 18 amino acids. DNA of the CDR3: TGTGCCAGCAGTGAAGCGTGGAGGGGACAGGGGAACAGTCAGCCCCAGCATTTT. Its protein is CASSEAWRGQGNSQPQHF.

This chain links TRBV5-4 with TRBJ2-5; D possibly corresponds to TRBD2 (6 bases). The V end was cut by 3 bases, the J end by 1 base, with 13 bases between. This CDR3 is 15 amino acids long. The germline V gene has CDR1 SGHNT and CDR2 YYREEE (reference sequence). CDR3 sequence (DNA): TGTGCCAGCAGCTCGCGGGGACGGGCCCAAGAGACCCAGTACTTC. As protein: CASSSRGRAQETQYF.

This clone was seen a handful of times. The chain uses TRBV9 and TRBJ2-3; no clear D. Looked up from germline, CDR1 is SGDLS and CDR2 is YYNGEE. The CDR3 has 14 residues. V dropped 0 bases and J dropped 5 bases, with 10 bases sitting between them. Here the CDR3 reads CASSVDRSLDTQYF. The CDR3, as DNA: TGTGCCAGCAGCGTAGATAGGAGTCTAGATACGCAGTATTTT.

The V gene is TRBV5-1, the J gene TRBJ2-1, with 8 positions matching TRBD2. Germline CDR1 and CDR2: SGHRS and YFSETQ. The V gene end was trimmed by 0 bases and the J gene end by 6 bases; junction bases not matched to a gene: 2. This CDR3 is 14 amino acids long. CDR3 residues: CASSLAGTSNEQFF. The CDR3 DNA reads TGCGCCAGCAGCTTGGCGGGGACTAGCAATGAGCAGTTCTTC.

The CDR3 DNA follows: TGTGCCAGCAGCTTAGACTGGGAGGTCATTCGCACAGATACGCAGTATTTT. Its protein is CASSLDWEVIRTDTQYF. The chain employs TRBV7-2 and TRBJ2-3, with D possibly TRBD2 on 6 matching bases. The V gene lost 1 base and the J gene lost 1 base, with 15 bases spanning the gap. The CDR3 totals 17 residues. Germline V gives CDR1 SGHTA, CDR2 FQGNSA.

This chain's CDR3 is CASSVRDRGPEQYF. The CDR3 DNA follows: TGTGCCAGCAGTGTCCGGGACAGGGGTCCCGAGCAGTACTTC. V gene TRBV27 combines with J gene TRBJ2-7, with 10 positions matching TRBD1. The J segment lost 6 bases and the V segment lost 5 bases, leaving 7 bases of the junction unmatched. The CDR3 has 14 residues. Germline V gene lookup returns CDR1 MNHEY and CDR2 SMNVEV (reference sequence).

V gene TRBV4-3 combines with J gene TRBJ2-1; 8 positions match TRBD2. The CDR3 runs to 20 residues. The V segment lost 0 bases and the J segment 0 bases; nucleotides outside the gene matches: 13. CDR1 is LGHNA and CDR2 is YSLEER in the germline V gene. CDR3 amino acids: CASSQDVGGGRPSSYNEQFF. CDR3 sequence (DNA): TGCGCCAGCAGCCAAGATGTCGGGGGGGGTAGACCTTCCTCCTACAATGAGCAGTTCTTC.

This clone was seen a few times. The J gene is TRBJ2-5, the V gene TRBV5-1, with no clear D. The CDR3 loop spans 15 amino acids. Germline CDR1 and CDR2: SGHRS and YFSETQ. V gave up 6 bases and J gave up 4 bases, with 19 bases separating them. CDR3 residues: CASTNSRHWAETQYF. The CDR3 DNA reads as TGCGCCAGCACTAATTCTAGACACTGGGCAGAGACCCAGTACTTC.

This chain uses TRBV5-1 with TRBJ1-1; D is possibly TRBD1 (5 bases). Trimming left V 5 bases short and J 3 bases short, with 20 bases between. CDR1 is SGHRS and CDR2 is YFSETQ in the germline V gene. This CDR3 has 16 amino acids. The CDR3 region has the DNA TGCGCCAGCAGTCTCGGACACCCCACCGGGGACACTGAAGCTTTCTTT. This translates into CASSLGHPTGDTEAFF.

This clone has a single count. The chain carries TRBV7-2 and TRBJ2-1; 7 bases line up with TRBD2. Germline loops: CDR1 SGHTA, CDR2 FQGNSA. V trimming: 5 bases; J trimming: 4 bases; junction bases outside the gene matches: 2. This CDR3 is 13 amino acids long. The DNA of the CDR3 is TGTGCCAGCAGCCCACTAGCGTACAATGAGCAGTTCTTC. This translates into CASSPLAYNEQFF.

This clone has only one observation. CDR3 DNA sequence: TGTGCCAGCTCACCTGGACAGGGGCGCACAGATACGCAGTATTTT. This sequence encodes CASSPGQGRTDTQYF. The V call is TRBV18, the J call TRBJ2-3; 9 bases are shared with TRBD1. The V segment lost 3 bases and the J segment 1 base; nucleotides outside the gene matches: 2. CDR1 and CDR2 from the germline V gene are KGHSH and LQKENI. The CDR3 runs 15 residues.

This chain connects TRBV7-3 to TRBJ2-5, with unresolved D. V was cut by 5 bases and J by 2 bases, with 9 bases left in between. Germline values: CDR1 SGHTA, CDR2 FQGTGA. This CDR3 region has 13 residues. This chain's CDR3 is CASSPQMQETQYF. DNA of the CDR3: TGTGCCAGCAGCCCCCAGATGCAAGAGACCCAGTACTTC.

The chain carries TRBV7-2 and TRBJ2-7; TRBD2 matches 7 bases. This CDR3 has 16 residues. V lost 1 base and J lost 2; bases outside the gene matches: 8. Germline V gene data show CDR1 as SGHTA and CDR2 as FQGNSA. Here the CDR3 DNA reads TGTGCCAGCAGCTTAGTCCCAGCGGGAATCGCCTACGAGCAGTACTTC. Amino acid sequence: CASSLVPAGIAYEQYF.

V usage is TRBV6-5 and J usage is TRBJ2-7; 12 nucleotides match TRBD2. Losses at the gene ends were 7 bases for V and 7 bases for J; bases not matched to a gene: 8. This CDR3 spans 14 amino acids. Germline loops: CDR1 MNHEY, CDR2 SVGAGI. CDR3 sequence: CASTRTSGKREQYF. CDR3 sequence (DNA): TGTGCCAGCACCCGGACTAGCGGGAAAAGGGAGCAGTACTTC.

This clone was recorded a few times. The chain links TRBV6-1 to TRBJ2-2; D is unresolved. V lost 8 bases and J lost 6, with 10 bases in between. Germline V CDR1 and CDR2: MNHNS, SASEGT. This CDR3 has 12 amino acids. In nucleotides, the CDR3 is TGTGCCAGCTCAAGGCGACCCGGGGAGCTGTTTTTT. It is translated as CASSRRPGELFF.

The chain is built from TRBV5-8 and TRBJ2-7; TRBD1 matches at 8 bases. The CDR3 spans 18 residues. V shed 4 bases, J shed 2 bases, and the junction held 17 bases outside the gene matches. Germline assignment: CDR1 SGHTS and CDR2 YDEGEE. CDR3 loop: CASSPFRAGTGRPYEQYF. As DNA, the CDR3 is TGTGCCAGCAGCCCGTTCAGGGCCGGGACAGGACGCCCCTACGAGCAGTACTTC.

This clone has only a few counts. The rearrangement links TRBV10-1 to TRBJ2-2; 7 bases fit TRBD2. CDR3 length: 14 residues. The V segment lost 6 bases and the J segment 6 bases; nucleotides outside the gene matches: 7. CDR1 and CDR2 (germline): WNHNN, SYGVQD (reference sequence). This chain's CDR3 is CASSGQLASGELFF. CDR3 bases: TGCGCCAGCAGCGGTCAACTAGCGTCCGGGGAGCTGTTTTTT.

V usage is TRBV18 and J usage is TRBJ2-7, with TRBD1 matching 12 bases. The CDR3 totals 15 residues. V gave up 4 bases and J gave up 5 bases; unmatched junction bases: 6. Germline CDR1 is KGHSH and CDR2 is LQKENI. This chain's CDR3 is CASSLGTGGEHEQYF. The DNA for the CDR3 is TGTGCCAGCTCACTGGGGACAGGGGGCGAGCACGAGCAGTACTTC. Full variable domain (remainder filled in from reference TRBV18 and TRBJ2-7): NAGVMQNPRHLVRRRGQEARLRCSPMKGHSHVYWYRQLPEEGLKFMVYLQKENIIDESGMPKERFSAEFPKEGPSILRIQQVVRGDSAAYFCASSLGTGGEHEQYFGPGTRLTVT.